This T cell receptor (beta chain) was observed in a study of CD8+CD57+ T cells in acquired aplastic anemia. Study-wide context: Sorted CD4+ and CD8+ cell DNA averaged about 3 ug. General study findings and limits: There were 25 to 35 CD8+ CDR3 sequences that occurred in both patients and controls.

The study profiled TCR beta VDJ and CDR3 using genomic DNA as template. TCRdb redid the calling of the reads with MiXCR, one entry per CDR3 protein. In the table there are 200,000 to 250,000 distinct CDR3 sequences, approximately 60% of which are singletons. As regards this clonotype: The target antigen is unknown.

Those patients picked for sequencing had displayed CD8+CD57+ cell expansion on flow cytometry. Acquired aplastic anemia of severe grade affected all patients. At the time of blood sampling, patients had not yet received any therapy. There are 14 residues in the CDR3. The V and J ends lost 0 bases and 5 bases respectively, with 8 bases between them. CDR1 ENHRY and CDR2 SYGVKD come from the germline V gene. Sequencing was done on a sample of sorted CD4+, CD8+, or CD8+CD57+ T cells (not recorded which) from PBMCs. The clonotype comes from a human donor with aplastic anemia. The rearrangement uses TRBV10-3 and TRBJ2-1, with D perhaps assigned TRBD1 or TRBD2 (6 bases each). CDR3: CAISESGGHNEQFF. The CDR3 nucleotides read TGTGCCATCAGTGAGTCTGGGGGGCACAATGAGCAGTTCTTC.